This T cell receptor (beta chain) was recorded in a study of CD8 T cells in Susac syndrome. The table lists this clonotype with a few counts. The authors reverse transcribed roughly 0.5 to 1 ug RNA with random hexamers. TCRdb processed the immunoSEQ multiplex PCR reads anew with MiXCR; each CDR3 protein has one entry. The sample has 75,000 to 100,000 distinct CDR3 sequences, 95% seen once. The receptor was derived from a human donor with Susac syndrome. Sequencing was done on a sample of CD8+ T cells from PBMCs.

The CDR3 bases are TGTGCCAGCAGCTTGGAGACAGTTTTTCCCTACGAGCAGTACTTC. Its protein product is CASSLETVFPYEQYF. This chain links TRBV7-2 with TRBJ2-7, with D perhaps TRBD1 (5 bases). The CDR3 length is 15 residues. Germline V CDR1 and CDR2: SGHTA, FQGNSA. Trimming shortened V by 3 bases and J by 2 bases, and 14 bases separated the two germline ends. The whole variable domain, remainder taken from reference TRBV7-2 and TRBJ2-7, is GAGVSQSPSNKVTEKGKDVELRCDPISGHTALYWYRQSLGQGLEFLIYFQGNSAPDKSGLPSDRFSAERTGGSVSTLTIQRTQQEDSAVYLCASSLETVFPYEQYFGPGTRLTVT.